This is a list of T cell receptor beta chains from one sample in a study of shared clonotypes between healthy human individuals. Generated by immunoSEQ multiplex PCR, the TCRdb table keeps only in-frame clones and is missing some. The sample has about 2.3 million clones, roughly 92% seen once. Sequencing was carried out using naive CD4+ T cells from PBMCs. The receptors stem from a young man in good health. Some clones in this sample may be carry-over from other donors' samples. The CDR3 runs from the conserved cysteine through the conserved F or W. A D gene is named only where the DNA matches it firmly. The size of a clone is reported for some rows only, either as once, few or many, or as a class for expanded clones.

j_call clone_size d_call v_call cdr3_nt cdr3_aa
TRBJ2-3 . TRBD2 TRBV19 TGTGCCAGTAGTACGCTAGCGGGAGACACAGATACGCAGTATTTT CASSTLAGDTDTQYF
TRBJ1-2 . TRBD1 TRBV28 TGTGCCAGCAGTTCCCCCGGGGCAGGGGGTGGCTACACCTTC CASSSPGAGGGYTF
TRBJ2-1 . . TRBV19 TGTGCCAGTAGTACCATCAGGGTACCATACAATGAGCAGTTCTTC CASSTIRVPYNEQFF
TRBJ2-5 . . TRBV29-1 TGCAGCGTCGCGGACGGGAGCGCAAACCAAGAGACCCAGTACTTC CSVADGSANQETQYF
TRBJ1-2 . TRBD1 TRBV28 TGTGCCAGCACGGGGGACAGGGCCTATGGCTACACCTTC CASTGDRAYGYTF
TRBJ2-6 . . TRBV7-9 TGTGCCACCCACATTTCTGGGGCCAACGTCCTGACTTTC CATHISGANVLTF
TRBJ2-1 . TRBD1 TRBV12-5 TGTGCTAGTGGTTTGGTCTTAACCGGGACAGGGAATAATGAGCAGTTCTTC CASGLVLTGTGNNEQFF
TRBJ1-3 . . TRBV19 TGTGCCAGCACATCCTCTGGAAACACCATATATTTT CASTSSGNTIYF
TRBJ1-2 . . TRBV5-4 TGTGCCAGCAGCTTCGGACAGTTCTATGGCTACACCTTC CASSFGQFYGYTF
TRBJ1-4 once . TRBV6-1 TGTGCCAGCAGTGAGTGGGGGAATAATGAAAAACTGTTTTTT CASSEWGNNEKLFF
TRBJ1-2 once . TRBV6-1 TGTGCCACCTCTCAAGCTAACTATGGCTACACCTTC CATSQANYGYTF
TRBJ1-3 few . TRBV5-4 TGTGCCAGCAGCTCCGCGCAGGGAACGAAAAACACCATATATTTT CASSSAQGTKNTIYF
TRBJ1-2 . . TRBV7-9 TGTGCCAGCAGCTCTTTCGGGTCCTCCACCTTC CASSSFGSSTF
TRBJ1-5 . . TRBV7-2 TGTGCCAGCAGTATTAGGGCGGGCAATCAGCCCCAGCATTTT CASSIRAGNQPQHF
TRBJ2-2 . . TRBV11-3 TGTGCCAGCAGCTTAACGGGGCGGGCCGGGGAGCTGTTTTTT CASSLTGRAGELFF
TRBJ1-1 . . TRBV5-4 TGTGCCAGCACTCCGCAGCGGGCAGGGAGTCCTGAAGCTTTCTTT CASTPQRAGSPEAFF
TRBJ2-7 . TRBD2 TRBV4-1 TGCGCCAGCAGCCAAGCCGGGACTAGGGGCTACGAGCAGTACTTC CASSQAGTRGYEQYF
TRBJ1-2 . TRBD1 TRBV11-2 TGCGCCAGCAGCTTAGATCAGACAGGGTATAACTATGGCTACACCTTC CASSLDQTGYNYGYTF
TRBJ2-2 . . TRBV7-2 TGTGCCAGCAGCTCCTTGGACTGGAGGACCGGGGAGCTGTTTTTT CASSSLDWRTGELFF
TRBJ1-2 . . TRBV6-1 TGTGCCAGCAGGTTACAGCTACAAGCTAACTATGGCTACACCTTC CASRLQLQANYGYTF